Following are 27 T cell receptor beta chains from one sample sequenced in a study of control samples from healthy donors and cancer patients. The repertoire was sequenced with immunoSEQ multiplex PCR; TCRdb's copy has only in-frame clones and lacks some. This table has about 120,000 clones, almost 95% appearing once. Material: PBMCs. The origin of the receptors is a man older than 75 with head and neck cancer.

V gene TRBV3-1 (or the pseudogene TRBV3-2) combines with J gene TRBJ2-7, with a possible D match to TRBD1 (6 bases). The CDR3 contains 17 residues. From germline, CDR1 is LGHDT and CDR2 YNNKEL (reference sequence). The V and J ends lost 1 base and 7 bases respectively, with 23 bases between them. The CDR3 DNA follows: TGTGCCAGCAGCCAAGGAGCAACAGGGTGGGGTTTGGGGGAGCAGTACTTC. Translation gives CASSQGATGWGLGEQYF.

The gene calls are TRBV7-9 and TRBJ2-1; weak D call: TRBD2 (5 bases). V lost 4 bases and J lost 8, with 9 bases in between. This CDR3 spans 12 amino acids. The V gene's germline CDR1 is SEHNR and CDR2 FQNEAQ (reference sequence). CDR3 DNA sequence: TGTGCCAGCAGCTCCGGAGGCTATGAGCAGTTCTTC. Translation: CASSSGGYEQFF. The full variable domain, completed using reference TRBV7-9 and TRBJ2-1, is DTGVSQNPRHKITKRGQNVTFRCDPISEHNRLYWYRQTLGQGPEFLTYFQNEAQLEKSRLLSDRFSAERPKGSFSTLEIQRTEQGDSAMYLCASSSGGYEQFFGPGTRLTVL.

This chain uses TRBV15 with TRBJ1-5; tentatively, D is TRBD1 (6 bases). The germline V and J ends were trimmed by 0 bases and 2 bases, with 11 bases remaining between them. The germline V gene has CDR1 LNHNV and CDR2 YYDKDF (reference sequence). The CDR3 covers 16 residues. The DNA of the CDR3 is TGTGCCACCAGCAGAGATCGATGGACAGGCAATCAGCCCCAGCATTTT. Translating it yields CATSRDRWTGNQPQHF.

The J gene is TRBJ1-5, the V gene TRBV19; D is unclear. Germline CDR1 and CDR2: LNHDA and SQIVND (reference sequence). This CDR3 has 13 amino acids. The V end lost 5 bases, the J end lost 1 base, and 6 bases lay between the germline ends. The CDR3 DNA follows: TGTGCCAGTAGTCGGGGAAGCAATCAGCCCCAGCATTTT. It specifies CASSRGSNQPQHF.

The CDR3 sequence: CASSPGSRVYGYTF. In DNA, the CDR3 is TGTGCCAGCTCACCAGGGTCCAGGGTATATGGCTACACCTTC. The rearrangement links TRBV18 to TRBJ1-2, with a tentative D call TRBD1 (5 bases). The CDR3 extends over 14 amino acids. CDR1 KGHSH and CDR2 LQKENI come from the germline V gene. The V end lost 2 bases, the J end lost 5 bases, and 12 bases lay between the germline ends.

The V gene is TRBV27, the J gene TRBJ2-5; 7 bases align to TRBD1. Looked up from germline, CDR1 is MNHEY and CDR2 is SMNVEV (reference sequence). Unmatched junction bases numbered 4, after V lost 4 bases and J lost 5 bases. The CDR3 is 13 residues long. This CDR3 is CASSYRGRETQYF. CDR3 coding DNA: TGTGCCAGCAGTTACAGGGGTCGGGAGACCCAGTACTTC.

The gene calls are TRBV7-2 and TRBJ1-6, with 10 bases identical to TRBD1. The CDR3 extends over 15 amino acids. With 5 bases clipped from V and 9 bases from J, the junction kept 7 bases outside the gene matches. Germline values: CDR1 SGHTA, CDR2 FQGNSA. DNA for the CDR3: TGTGCCAGCAGCCCCCGACAGGGGGCGGTTTCACCCCTCCACTTT. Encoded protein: CASSPRQGAVSPLHF.

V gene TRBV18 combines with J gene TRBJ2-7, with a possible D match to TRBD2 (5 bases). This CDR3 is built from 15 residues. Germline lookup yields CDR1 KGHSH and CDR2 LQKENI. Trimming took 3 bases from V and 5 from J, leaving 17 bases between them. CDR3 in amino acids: CASSPNLREVDEQYF. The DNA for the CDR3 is TGTGCCAGCTCACCGAACCTCCGGGAAGTGGACGAGCAGTACTTC.

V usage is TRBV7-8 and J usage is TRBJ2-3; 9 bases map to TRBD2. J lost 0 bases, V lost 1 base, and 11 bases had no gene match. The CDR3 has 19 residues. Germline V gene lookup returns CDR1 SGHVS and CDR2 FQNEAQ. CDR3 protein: CASSLGAPHSGGSTDTQYF. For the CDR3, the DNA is TGTGCCAGCAGCTTAGGAGCCCCCCACAGCGGGGGGAGCACAGATACGCAGTATTTT.

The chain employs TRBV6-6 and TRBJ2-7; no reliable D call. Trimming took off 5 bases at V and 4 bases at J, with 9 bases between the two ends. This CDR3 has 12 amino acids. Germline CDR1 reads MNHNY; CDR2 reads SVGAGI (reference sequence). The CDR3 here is CASSKNGYEQYF. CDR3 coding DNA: TGTGCCAGCAGTAAAAACGGGTACGAGCAGTACTTC.

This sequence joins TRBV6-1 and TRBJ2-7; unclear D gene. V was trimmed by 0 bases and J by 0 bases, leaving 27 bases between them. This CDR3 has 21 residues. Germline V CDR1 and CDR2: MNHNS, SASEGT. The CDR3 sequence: CASSEAPGVFSSDWISYEQYF. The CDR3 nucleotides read TGTGCCAGCAGTGAAGCGCCTGGGGTTTTTAGCTCTGACTGGATCTCCTACGAGCAGTACTTC.

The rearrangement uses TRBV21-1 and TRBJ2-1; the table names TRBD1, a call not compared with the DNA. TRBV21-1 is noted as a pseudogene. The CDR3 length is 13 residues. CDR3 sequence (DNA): TGTGCCAGCAGCCCACCCCCGGGACAAGAGCAGTTCTTC. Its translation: CASSPPPGQEQFF.

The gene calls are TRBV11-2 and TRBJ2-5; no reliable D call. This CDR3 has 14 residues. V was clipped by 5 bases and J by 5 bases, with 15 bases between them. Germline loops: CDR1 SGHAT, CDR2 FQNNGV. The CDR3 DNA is TGTGCCAGCAGCCCTACTCTTGGCGGCGAGACCCAGTACTTC. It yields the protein CASSPTLGGETQYF. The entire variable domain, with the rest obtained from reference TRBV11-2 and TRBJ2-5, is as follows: EAGVAQSPRYKIIEKRQSVAFWCNPISGHATLYWYQQILGQGPKLLIQFQNNGVVDDSQLPKDRFSAERLKGVDSTLKIQPAKLEDSAVYLCASSPTLGGETQYFGPGTRLLVL.

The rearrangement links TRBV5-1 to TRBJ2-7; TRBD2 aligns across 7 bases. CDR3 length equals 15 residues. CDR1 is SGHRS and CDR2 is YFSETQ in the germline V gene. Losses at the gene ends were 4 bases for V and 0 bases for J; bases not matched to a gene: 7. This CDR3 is CASSPGEGSSYEQYF. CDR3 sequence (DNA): TGCGCCAGCAGCCCCGGGGAGGGTAGCTCCTACGAGCAGTACTTC. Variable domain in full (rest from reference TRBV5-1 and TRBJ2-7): KAGVTQTPRYLIKTRGQQVTLSCSPISGHRSVSWYQQTPGQGLQFLFEYFSETQRNKGNFPGRFSGRQFSNSRSEMNVSTLELGDSALYLCASSPGEGSSYEQYFGPGTRLTVT.

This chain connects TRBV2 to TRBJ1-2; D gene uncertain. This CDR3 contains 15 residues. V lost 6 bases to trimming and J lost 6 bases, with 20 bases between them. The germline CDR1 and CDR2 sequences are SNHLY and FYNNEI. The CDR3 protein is CASSLYLLPVNGYTF. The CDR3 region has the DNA TGTGCCAGCAGCCTCTACCTATTACCGGTCAATGGCTACACCTTC.

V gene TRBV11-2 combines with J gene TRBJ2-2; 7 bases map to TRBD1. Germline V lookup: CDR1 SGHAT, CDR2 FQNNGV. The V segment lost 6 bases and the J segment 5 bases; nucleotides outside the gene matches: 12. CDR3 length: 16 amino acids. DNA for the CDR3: TGTGCCAGCAGTACAGACAGGGCCCGCAATACCGGGGAGCTGTTTTTT. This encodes CASSTDRARNTGELFF.

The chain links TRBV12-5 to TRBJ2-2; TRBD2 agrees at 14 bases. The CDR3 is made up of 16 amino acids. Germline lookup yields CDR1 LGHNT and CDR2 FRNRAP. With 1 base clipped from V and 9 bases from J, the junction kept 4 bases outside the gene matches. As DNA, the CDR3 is TGTGCTAGTGGTTTGGAGGGACTAGCGGGAGTCCGGGAGCTGTTTTTT. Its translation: CASGLEGLAGVRELFF.

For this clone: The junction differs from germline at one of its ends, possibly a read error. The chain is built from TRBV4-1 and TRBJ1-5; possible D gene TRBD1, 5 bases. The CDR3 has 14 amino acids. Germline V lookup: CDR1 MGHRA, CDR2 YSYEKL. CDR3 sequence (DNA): TGCACCAGCAGCCAGAGCAGGGTAACTCAGCCCCAGCATTTT. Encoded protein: CTSSQSRVTQPQHF.

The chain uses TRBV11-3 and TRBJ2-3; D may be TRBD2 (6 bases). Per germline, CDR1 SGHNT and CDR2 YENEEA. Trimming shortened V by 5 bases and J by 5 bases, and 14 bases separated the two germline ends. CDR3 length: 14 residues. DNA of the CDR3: TGTGCCAGCAGCCCGGGACTTTCCTTAGATACGCAGTATTTT. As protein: CASSPGLSLDTQYF.

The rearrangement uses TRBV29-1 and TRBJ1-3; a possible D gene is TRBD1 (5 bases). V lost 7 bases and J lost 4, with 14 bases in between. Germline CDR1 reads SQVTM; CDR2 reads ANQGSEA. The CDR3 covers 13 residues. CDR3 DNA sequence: TGCAGCGCGCGGGGCAGGGTGGGAAACACCATATATTTT. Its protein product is CSARGRVGNTIYF.

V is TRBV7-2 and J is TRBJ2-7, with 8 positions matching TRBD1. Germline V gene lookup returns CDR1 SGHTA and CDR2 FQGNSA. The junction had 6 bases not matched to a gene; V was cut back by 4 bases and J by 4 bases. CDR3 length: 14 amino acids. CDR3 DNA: TGTGCCAGCAGCTACCACAGACAGGGGTACGAGCAGTACTTC. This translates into CASSYHRQGYEQYF. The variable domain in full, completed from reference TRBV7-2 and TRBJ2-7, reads GAGVSQSPSNKVTEKGKDVELRCDPISGHTALYWYRQSLGQGLEFLIYFQGNSAPDKSGLPSDRFSAERTGGSVSTLTIQRTQQEDSAVYLCASSYHRQGYEQYFGPGTRLTVT.

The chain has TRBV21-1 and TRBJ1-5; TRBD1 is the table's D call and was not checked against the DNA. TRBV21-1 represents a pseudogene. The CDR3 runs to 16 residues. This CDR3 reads CAGPPLIGTGNQPQHF. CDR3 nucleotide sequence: TGTGCCGGCCCACCGTTAATCGGGACAGGGAATCAGCCCCAGCATTTT.

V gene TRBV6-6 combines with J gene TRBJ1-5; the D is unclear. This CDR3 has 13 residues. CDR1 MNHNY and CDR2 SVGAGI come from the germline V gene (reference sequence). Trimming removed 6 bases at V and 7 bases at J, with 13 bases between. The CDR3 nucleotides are TGTGCCAGCAGCGGCGCCTTAGGGCAGCCCCAGCATTTT. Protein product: CASSGALGQPQHF.

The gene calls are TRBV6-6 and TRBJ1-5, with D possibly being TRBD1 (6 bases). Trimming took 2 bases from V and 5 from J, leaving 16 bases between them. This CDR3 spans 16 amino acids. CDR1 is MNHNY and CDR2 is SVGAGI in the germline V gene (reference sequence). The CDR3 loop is CASSYVGRGSDQPQHF. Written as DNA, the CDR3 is TGTGCCAGCAGTTACGTGGGCAGGGGCAGCGATCAGCCCCAGCATTTT.

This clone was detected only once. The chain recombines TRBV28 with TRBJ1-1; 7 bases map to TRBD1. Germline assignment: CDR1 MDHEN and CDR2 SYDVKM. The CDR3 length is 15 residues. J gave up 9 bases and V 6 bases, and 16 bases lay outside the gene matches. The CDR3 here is CASRDGGTASQKAFF. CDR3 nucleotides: TGTGCCAGCAGGGATGGAGGGACAGCCTCACAAAAAGCTTTCTTT.

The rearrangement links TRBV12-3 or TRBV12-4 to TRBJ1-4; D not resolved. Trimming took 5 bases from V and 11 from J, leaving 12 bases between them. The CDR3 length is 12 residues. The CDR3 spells CASSRLDTKLFF. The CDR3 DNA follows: TGTGCCAGCAGTCGACTTGACACTAAACTGTTTTTT.

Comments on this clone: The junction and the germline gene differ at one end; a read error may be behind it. The CDR3: CASGVAGRGGPGEQFF. CDR3 DNA: TGTGCCAGCGGCGTAGCCGGGCGGGGAGGGCCAGGGGAGCAGTTCTTC. The genes are TRBV9 and TRBJ2-1; 7 positions match TRBD2. CDR1 SGDLS and CDR2 YYNGEE come from the germline V gene. The CDR3 consists of 16 residues.